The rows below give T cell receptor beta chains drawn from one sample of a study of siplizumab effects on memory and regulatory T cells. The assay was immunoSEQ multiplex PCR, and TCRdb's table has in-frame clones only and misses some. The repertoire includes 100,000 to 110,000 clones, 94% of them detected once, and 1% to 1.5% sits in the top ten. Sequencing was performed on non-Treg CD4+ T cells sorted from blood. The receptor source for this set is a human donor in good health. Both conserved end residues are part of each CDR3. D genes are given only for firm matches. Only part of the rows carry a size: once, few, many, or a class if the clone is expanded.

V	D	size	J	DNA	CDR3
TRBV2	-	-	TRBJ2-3	TGTGCCAGCACCTCGCCCGGGATCAACGCAGATACGCAGTATTTT	CASTSPGINADTQYF
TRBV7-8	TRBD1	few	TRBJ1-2	TGTGCCAGCAGCTTAGGGACAGGGATCGGCTACACCTTC	CASSLGTGIGYTF
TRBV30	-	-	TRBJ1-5	TGTGCCTGGAGTCCCCTTGGGTTGGATGCAGGGTTGAGCAATCAGCCCCAGCATTTT	CAWSPLGLDAGLSNQPQHF
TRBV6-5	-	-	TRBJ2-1	TGTGCCAGCACCCAAGGTTCAGGCGAGCAGTTCTTC	CASTQGSGEQFF
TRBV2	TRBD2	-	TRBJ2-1	TGTGCCAGCAGTCGAATGACTAGCGGGAGGGATGAGCAGTTCTTC	CASSRMTSGRDEQFF
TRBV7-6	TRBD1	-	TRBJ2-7	TGTGCCAGCAGCCTCGACAGGGAGAAGTACTTC	CASSLDREKYF
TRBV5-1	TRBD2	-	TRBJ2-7	TGCGCCAGCAGTCAGCGGGGAACCTACGAGCAGTACTTC	CASSQRGTYEQYF
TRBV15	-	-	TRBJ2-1	TGTGCCACCAGCAGGGAAGGCGGGGCCTTCGGGCATGAGCAGTTCTTC	CATSREGGAFGHEQFF
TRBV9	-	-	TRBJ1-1	TGTGCCAGCAGCGTAGTAGGGACACTGAACACTGAAGCTTTCTTT	CASSVVGTLNTEAFF
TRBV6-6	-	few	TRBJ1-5	TGTGCCAGCAGTTACTTAGGGCCTGATCAGCCCCAGCATTTT	CASSYLGPDQPQHF
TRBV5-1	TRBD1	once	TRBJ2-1	TGCGCCAGCAGCGCAGGACAGGGGGCTTACAATGAGCAGTTCTTC	CASSAGQGAYNEQFF
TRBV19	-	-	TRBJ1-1	TGTGCCAGTACCGAACTAGAGGGTAGCGGTGAAGCTTTCTTT	CASTELEGSGEAFF
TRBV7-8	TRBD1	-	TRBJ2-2	TGTGCCAGCAGCGACAGGGGGCGGAACACCGGGGAGCTGTTTTTT	CASSDRGRNTGELFF
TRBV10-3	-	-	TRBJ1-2	TGTGCCATCAGTGCGGGGGACATCTATGGCTACACCTTC	CAISAGDIYGYTF
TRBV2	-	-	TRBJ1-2	TGTGCCAGCACCGAGGGGGTTATTAAGTATGGCTACACCTTC	CASTEGVIKYGYTF
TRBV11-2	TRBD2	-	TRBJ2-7	TGTGCCAGCAGCTTATGGGCTAGCGGGAGGGCCTTGTACGAGCAGTACTTC	CASSLWASGRALYEQYF
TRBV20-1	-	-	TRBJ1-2	TGCAGTGCTAACTATGGCTACACCTTC	CSANYGYTF
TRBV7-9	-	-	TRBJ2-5	TGTGCCAGCAGCCCAGGGAGTGGAGAGACCCAGTACTTC	CASSPGSGETQYF
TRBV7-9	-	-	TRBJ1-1	TGTGCCAGCAGCCCGGGGGAGAACACTGAAGCTTTCTTT	CASSPGENTEAFF
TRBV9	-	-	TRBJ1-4	TGTGCCAGCAGCGTAAGCGGGGGGGCAGCAACTAATGAAAAACTGTTTTTT	CASSVSGGAATNEKLFF
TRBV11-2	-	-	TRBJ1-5	TGTGCCAGCAGCAGAGGAACAGAGAATCAGCCCCAGCATTTT	CASSRGTENQPQHF
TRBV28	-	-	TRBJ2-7	TGTGCCAGCACCCATTCCGGGGGCGCGGTATACGAGCAGTACTTC	CASTHSGGAVYEQYF
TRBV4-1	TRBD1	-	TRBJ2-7	TGCGCCAGCAGCCAAGGAGGACAGGGTACCTACGAGCAGTACTTC	CASSQGGQGTYEQYF
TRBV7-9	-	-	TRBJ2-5	TGTGCCAGCAGCTTAGCAGGGGAGACCCAGTACTTC	CASSLAGETQYF
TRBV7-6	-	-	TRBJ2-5	TGTGCCAGCAGCCCCCGAGTACCCAGGACACCTGAGACCCAGTACTTC	CASSPRVPRTPETQYF
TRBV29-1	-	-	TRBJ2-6	TGCAGCGCTGCCGAACATGGGGCAGCAGGGGCCAACGTCCTGACTTTC	CSAAEHGAAGANVLTF
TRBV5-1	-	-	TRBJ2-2	TGCGCCAGCAGCTTGTGGGATTCCGGTGCCGGGGAGCTGTTTTTT	CASSLWDSGAGELFF
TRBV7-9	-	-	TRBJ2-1	TGTGCCAGCAGCTTAGTAGTCGACGCTACTCCTCAATTCTTC	CASSLVVDATPQFF
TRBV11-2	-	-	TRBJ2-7	TGTGCCAGCAGCTTATGGTCGGGTCTAACCTACGAGCAGTACTTC	CASSLWSGLTYEQYF
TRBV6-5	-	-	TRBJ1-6	TGTGCCAGCAGTTATATCCCGCCAGTGAATAATTCACCCCTCCACTTT	CASSYIPPVNNSPLHF
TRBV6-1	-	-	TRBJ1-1	TGTGCCAGCAGTGAACAGAGGCGGGAAGGTCCAGCTTTCTTT	CASSEQRREGPAFF
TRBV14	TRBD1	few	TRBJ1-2	TGTGCCAGCAGCCAAGCAACAGGGGGCGGCTACACCTTC	CASSQATGGGYTF
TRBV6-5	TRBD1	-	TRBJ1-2	TGTGCCACGACAGGGAACTATGGCTACACCTTC	CATTGNYGYTF
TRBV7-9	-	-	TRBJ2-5	TGTGCCAGCAGCCCAACCGGGGGGCGGACAGCAGAAGAGACCCAGTACTTC	CASSPTGGRTAEETQYF
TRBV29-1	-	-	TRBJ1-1	TGCAGCGTTGAACGGATGAACACTGAAGCTTTCTTT	CSVERMNTEAFF
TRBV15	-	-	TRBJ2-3	TGTGCCACCAGCATCTTAACAGATACGCAGTATTTT	CATSILTDTQYF
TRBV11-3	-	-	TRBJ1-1	TGTGCCAGCAGCGACGGGCCAAACAGAGAAGCTTTCTTT	CASSDGPNREAFF
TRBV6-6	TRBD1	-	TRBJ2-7	TGTGCCAGCCGGGACAGGGACTACGAGCAGTACTTC	CASRDRDYEQYF
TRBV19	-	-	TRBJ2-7	TGTGCCAGTAGTATGGGCAGGACCTACGAGCAGTACTTC	CASSMGRTYEQYF
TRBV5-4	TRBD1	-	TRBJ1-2	TGTGCCAGCACTTCGGGACAGGCTTATGGCTACACCTTC	CASTSGQAYGYTF
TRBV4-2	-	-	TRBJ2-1	TGTGCCAGCAGCCAAGATCTTGTGGGCATGGAGCGAGGGCAGTTCTTC	CASSQDLVGMERGQFF